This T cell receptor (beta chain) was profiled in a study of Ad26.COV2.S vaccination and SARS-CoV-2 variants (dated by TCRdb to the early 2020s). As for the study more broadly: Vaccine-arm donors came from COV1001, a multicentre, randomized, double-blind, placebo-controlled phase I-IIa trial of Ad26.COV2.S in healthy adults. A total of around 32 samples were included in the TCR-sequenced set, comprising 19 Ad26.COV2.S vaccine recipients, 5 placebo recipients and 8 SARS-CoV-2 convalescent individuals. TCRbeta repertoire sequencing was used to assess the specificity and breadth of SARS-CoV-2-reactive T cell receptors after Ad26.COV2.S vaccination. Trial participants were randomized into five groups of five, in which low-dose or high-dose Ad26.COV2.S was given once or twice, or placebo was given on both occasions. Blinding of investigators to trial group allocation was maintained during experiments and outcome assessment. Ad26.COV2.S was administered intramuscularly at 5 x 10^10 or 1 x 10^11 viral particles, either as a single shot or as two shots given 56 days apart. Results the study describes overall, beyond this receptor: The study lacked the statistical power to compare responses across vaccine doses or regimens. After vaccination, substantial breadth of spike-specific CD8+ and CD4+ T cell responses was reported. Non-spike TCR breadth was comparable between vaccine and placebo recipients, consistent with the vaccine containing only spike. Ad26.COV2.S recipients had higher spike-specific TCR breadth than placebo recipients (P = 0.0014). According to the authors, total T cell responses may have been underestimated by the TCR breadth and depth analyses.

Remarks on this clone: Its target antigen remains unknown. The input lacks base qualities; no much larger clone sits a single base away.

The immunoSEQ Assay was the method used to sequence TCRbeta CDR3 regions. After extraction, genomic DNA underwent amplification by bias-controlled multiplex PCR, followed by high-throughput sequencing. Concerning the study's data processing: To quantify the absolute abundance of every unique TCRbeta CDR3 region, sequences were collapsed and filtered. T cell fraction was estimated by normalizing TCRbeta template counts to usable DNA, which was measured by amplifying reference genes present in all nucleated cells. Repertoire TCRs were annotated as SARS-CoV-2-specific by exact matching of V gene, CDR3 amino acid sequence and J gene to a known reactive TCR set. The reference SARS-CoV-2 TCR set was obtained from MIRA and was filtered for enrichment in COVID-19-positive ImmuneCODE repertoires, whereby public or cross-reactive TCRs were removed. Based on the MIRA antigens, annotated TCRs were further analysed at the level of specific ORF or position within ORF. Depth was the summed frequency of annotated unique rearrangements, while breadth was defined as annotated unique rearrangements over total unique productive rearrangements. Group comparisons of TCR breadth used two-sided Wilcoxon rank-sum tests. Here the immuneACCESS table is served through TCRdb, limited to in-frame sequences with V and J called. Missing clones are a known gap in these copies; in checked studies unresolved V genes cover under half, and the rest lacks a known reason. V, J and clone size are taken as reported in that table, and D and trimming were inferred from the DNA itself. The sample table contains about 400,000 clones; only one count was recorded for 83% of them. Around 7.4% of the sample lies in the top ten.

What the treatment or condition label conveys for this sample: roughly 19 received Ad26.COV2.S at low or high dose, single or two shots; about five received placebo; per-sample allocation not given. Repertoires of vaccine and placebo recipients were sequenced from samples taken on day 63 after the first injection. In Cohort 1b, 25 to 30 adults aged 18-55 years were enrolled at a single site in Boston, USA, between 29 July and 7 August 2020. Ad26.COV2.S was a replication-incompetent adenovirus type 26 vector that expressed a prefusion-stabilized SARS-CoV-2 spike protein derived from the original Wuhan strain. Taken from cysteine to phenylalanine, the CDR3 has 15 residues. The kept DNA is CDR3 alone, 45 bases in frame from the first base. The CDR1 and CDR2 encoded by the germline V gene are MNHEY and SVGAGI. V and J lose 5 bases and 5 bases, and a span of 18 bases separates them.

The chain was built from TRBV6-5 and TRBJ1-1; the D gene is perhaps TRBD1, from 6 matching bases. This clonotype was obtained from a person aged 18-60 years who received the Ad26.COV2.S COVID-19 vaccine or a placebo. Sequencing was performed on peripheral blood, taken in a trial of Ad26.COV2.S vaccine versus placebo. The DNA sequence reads TGTGCCAGCAGTATACAGGGAGCGGGGGGGACTGAAGCTTTCTTT. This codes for CASSIQGAGGTEAFF.